This TCR beta chain was identified during a study of blood T cell repertoires in COVID-19. TCRdb's table, derived via immunoSEQ multiplex PCR, lists solely in-frame clones and lacks some. The sample lists roughly 150,000 clones, about 85% seen once, with 6.5% to 9% in the top ten. CDR3 length: 16 amino acids. Per germline, CDR1 MNHEY and CDR2 SMNVEV (reference sequence). V was clipped by 2 bases and J by 6 bases, with 16 bases between them. The TCR sequence derives from a woman of 80 years or more with COVID-19, enrolled during active disease. What was sequenced was peripheral blood. J is TRBJ2-2 and V is TRBV27, with a possible D match to TRBD2 (7 bases). CDR3 protein: CASSLGGGRWSGELFF. In DNA form, the CDR3 reads TGTGCCAGCAGTTTAGGGGGGGGGCGGTGGTCCGGGGAGCTGTTTTTT.